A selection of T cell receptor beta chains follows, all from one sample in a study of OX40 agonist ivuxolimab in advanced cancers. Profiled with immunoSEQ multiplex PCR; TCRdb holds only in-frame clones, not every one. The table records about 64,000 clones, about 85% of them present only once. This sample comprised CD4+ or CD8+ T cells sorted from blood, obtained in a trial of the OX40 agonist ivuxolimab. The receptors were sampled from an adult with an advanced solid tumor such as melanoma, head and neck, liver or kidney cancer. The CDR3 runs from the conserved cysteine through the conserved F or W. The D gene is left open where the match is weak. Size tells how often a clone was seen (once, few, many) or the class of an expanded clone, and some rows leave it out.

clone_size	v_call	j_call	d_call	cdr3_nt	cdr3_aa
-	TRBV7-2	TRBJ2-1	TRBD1	TGTGCCAGCAGCCCAGGGACAGGGGGCTACAATGAGCAGTTCTTC	CASSPGTGGYNEQFF
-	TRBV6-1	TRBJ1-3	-	TGTGCCAGCAGTGAATCCGCGACAGCGAGAAACACCATATATTTT	CASSESATARNTIYF
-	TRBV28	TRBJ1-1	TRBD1	TGTGCCAGCAGTTCGCCGGGACAGGGTTGGTTTACGGACACTGAAGCTTTCTTT	CASSSPGQGWFTDTEAFF
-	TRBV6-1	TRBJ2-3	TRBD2	TGTGCCAGCAGTGCTCTAGCGGGAGGGGTAGATACGCAGTATTTT	CASSALAGGVDTQYF
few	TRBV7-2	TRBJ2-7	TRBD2	TGTGCCAGCAGCTTACGATCAGCGGGAGGGTCCGAGCAGTACTTC	CASSLRSAGGSEQYF
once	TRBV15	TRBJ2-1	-	TGTGCCACCAGCAGAGCGCGGGACCTCCCGTTCTTC	CATSRARDLPFF
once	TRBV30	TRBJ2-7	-	TGTGCCTGGGGACGAACTTCCGGGACCTACGAGCAGTACTTC	CAWGRTSGTYEQYF
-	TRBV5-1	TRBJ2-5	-	TGCGCCAGCAGCCTGACAGGAGACCAAGAGACCCAGTACTTC	CASSLTGDQETQYF
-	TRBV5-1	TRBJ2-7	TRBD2	TGCGCCAGCAGTAAGACCGGGACTAGCGGGACCGAGCAGTACTTC	CASSKTGTSGTEQYF
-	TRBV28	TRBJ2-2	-	TGTGCCAGCAGCAAAAGTAGAGGGGGGATGACCGGGGAGCTGTTTTTT	CASSKSRGGMTGELFF
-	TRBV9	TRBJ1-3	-	TGTGCCAGCAGCCCCTGGTTAGGGTCGGGCGAAAACACCATATATTTT	CASSPWLGSGENTIYF
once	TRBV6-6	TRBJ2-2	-	TGTGCCAGCAGTTCCGGGACGAAGAACACCGGGGAGCTGTTTTTT	CASSSGTKNTGELFF
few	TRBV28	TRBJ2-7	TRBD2	TGTGCCAGCAGTTGGACTAGCGGGAGATACGAGCAGTACTTC	CASSWTSGRYEQYF
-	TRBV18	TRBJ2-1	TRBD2	TGTGCCAGCTCACCCCGACTAGCGGGAGAAAGCAATGAGCAGTTCTTC	CASSPRLAGESNEQFF
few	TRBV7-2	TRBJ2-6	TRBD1	TGTGCCAGCAGCGCCCACAGGGGTGGTGGGGCCAACGTCCTGACTTTC	CASSAHRGGGANVLTF
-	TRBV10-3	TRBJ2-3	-	TGTGCCATCAGCCCCTCGTCAGGACAAGGGATTGGAGATACGCAGTATTTT	CAISPSSGQGIGDTQYF
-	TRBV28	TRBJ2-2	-	TGTGCCAGCAGTTCCCCTCACAGGGGAGGCGGGGAGCTGTTTTTT	CASSSPHRGGGELFF
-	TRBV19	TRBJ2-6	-	TGTGCCAGTACCAGCAGTACTGGGGCCAACGTCCTGACTTTC	CASTSSTGANVLTF
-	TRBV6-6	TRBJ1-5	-	TGTGCCAGCAGTTACGGGGGAGGGGAAGCCCAGCATTTT	CASSYGGGEAQHF
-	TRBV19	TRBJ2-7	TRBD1	TGTGCCAGTAGTTGGGACAGGACCTACGAGCAGTACTTC	CASSWDRTYEQYF
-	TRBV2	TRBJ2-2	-	TGTGCCAGCAGTTATAGCCCCGTAGAGCTGTTTTTT	CASSYSPVELFF
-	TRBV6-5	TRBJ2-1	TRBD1	TGTGCCAGCAGTTACTCGAACAGGGGAAATGAGCAGTTCTTC	CASSYSNRGNEQFF
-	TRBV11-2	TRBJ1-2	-	TGTGCCAGCAGTCCCGGCAGGGGCTATGGCTACACCTTC	CASSPGRGYGYTF
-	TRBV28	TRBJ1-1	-	TGTGCCAGCAACCGAGGAGGTGACCCTGAAGCTTTCTTT	CASNRGGDPEAFF
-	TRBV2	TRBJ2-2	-	TGTGCCAGCAGCCAACACTGGACGTGGACCGGGGAGCTGTTTTTT	CASSQHWTWTGELFF
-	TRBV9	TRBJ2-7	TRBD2	TGTGCCAGCAGCGTAGGGGCTAGCGGTTCCTACGAGCAGTACTTC	CASSVGASGSYEQYF
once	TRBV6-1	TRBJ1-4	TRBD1	TGTGCCAGCAGTGTTTCCGGGACAGGGGTTGAAAAACTGTTTTTT	CASSVSGTGVEKLFF
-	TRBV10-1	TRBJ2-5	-	TGCGCCAGCAGCCCAGACCAAGAGACCCAGTACTTC	CASSPDQETQYF
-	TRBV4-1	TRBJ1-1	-	TGCGCCAGCAGCCATTTCACCGGTTCTGACACTGAAGCTTTCTTT	CASSHFTGSDTEAFF
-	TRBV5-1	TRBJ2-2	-	TGCGCCAGCAGCTTGGATGCCGGGGAGCTGTTTTTT	CASSLDAGELFF
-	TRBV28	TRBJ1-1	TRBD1	TGTGCCAGCAGTTTATCCGACAGGGAAACTGAAGCTTTCTTT	CASSLSDRETEAFF
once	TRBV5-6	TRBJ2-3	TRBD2	TGTGCCAGCAGCTCTTTGCGGCTAGCGGGAACAGATACGCAGTATTTT	CASSSLRLAGTDTQYF
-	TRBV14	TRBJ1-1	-	TGTGCCAGCAGCCCCTACAGAGCACAAGGAGCTTTCTTT	CASSPYRAQGAFF
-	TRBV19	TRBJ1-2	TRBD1	TGTGCCAGTAGTTCACAGGGGAGATTCTATGGCTACACCTTC	CASSSQGRFYGYTF
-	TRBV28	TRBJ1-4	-	TGTGCCAGCAGACTGCGGGTTGAAAAACTGTTTTTT	CASRLRVEKLFF
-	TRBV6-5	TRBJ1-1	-	TGTGCCAGCAGCCTGCGGACACCGAACACTGAAGCTTTCTTT	CASSLRTPNTEAFF
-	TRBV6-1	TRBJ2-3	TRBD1	TGTGCCAGCAGTGGTGGCAGGACAGGCGCAGATACGCAGTATTTT	CASSGGRTGADTQYF
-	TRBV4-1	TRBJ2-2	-	TGCGCCAGCAGCCAAGATTGGGCCCCCGCGGAGCTGTTTTTT	CASSQDWAPAELFF
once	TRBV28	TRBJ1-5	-	TGTGCCACCCCAGGGCCCCGAGGCAGCAATCAGTCCCAGCATTTT	CATPGPRGSNQSQHF
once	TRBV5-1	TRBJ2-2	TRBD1	TGCGCCAGCAGCTTGGGCAGACAGGGGAACACCGGGGAGCTGTTTTTT	CASSLGRQGNTGELFF
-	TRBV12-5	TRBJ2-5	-	TGTGCTAGTGGTTTGGGAGAGACCCAGTACTTC	CASGLGETQYF
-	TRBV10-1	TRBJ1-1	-	TGCGCCAGCAGTGAGAATGGAGGGCCAGCTTTCTTT	CASSENGGPAFF
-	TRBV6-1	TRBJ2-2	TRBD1	TGTGCCAGCAGTGGAGACAGGGGTGCCACCGGGGAGCTGTTTTTT	CASSGDRGATGELFF
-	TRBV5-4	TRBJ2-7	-	TGTGCCAGCAGCCCGGACATGGGCTCCTACGAGCAGTACTTC	CASSPDMGSYEQYF
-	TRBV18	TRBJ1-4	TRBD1	TGTGCCAGCTCATCGGACAGGGAAACAACAACTAATGAAAAACTGTTTTTT	CASSSDRETTTNEKLFF
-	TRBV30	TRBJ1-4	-	TGTGCCTGGAGTGTAGATCGGGGAAAACTGTTTTTT	CAWSVDRGKLFF
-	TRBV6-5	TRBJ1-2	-	TGTGCCAGCAAGGGGTTCGCTAACTATGGCTACACCTTC	CASKGFANYGYTF
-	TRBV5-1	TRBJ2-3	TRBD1	TGCGCCAGCAGCCTGGGACAGCACACAGATACGCAGTATTTT	CASSLGQHTDTQYF
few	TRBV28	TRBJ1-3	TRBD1	TGTGCCACCAAGGGACAGTTTGCTGGAAACACCATATATTTT	CATKGQFAGNTIYF